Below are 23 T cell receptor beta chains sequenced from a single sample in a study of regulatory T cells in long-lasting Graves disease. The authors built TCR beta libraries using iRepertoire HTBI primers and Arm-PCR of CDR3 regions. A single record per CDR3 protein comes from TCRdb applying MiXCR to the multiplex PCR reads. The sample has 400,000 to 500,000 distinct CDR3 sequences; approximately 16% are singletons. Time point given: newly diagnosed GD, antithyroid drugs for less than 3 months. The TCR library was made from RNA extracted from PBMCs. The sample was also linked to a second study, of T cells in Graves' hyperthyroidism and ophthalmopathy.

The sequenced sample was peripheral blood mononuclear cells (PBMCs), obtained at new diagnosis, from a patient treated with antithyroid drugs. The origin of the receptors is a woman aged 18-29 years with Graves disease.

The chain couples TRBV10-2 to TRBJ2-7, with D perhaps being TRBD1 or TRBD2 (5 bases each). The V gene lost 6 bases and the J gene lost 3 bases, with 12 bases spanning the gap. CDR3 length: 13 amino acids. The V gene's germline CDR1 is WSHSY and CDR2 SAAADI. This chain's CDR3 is CASRGVPSYEQYF. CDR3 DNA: TGCGCCAGCAGGGGGGTTCCGAGCTACGAGCAGTACTTC.

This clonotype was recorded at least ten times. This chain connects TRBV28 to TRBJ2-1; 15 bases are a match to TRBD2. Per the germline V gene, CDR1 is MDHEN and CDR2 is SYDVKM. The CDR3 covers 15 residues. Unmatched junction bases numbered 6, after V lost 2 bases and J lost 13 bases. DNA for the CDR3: TGTGCCAGCAGTTTAGGGACTAGCGGGAGGTTTGAACAGTTCTTC. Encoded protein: CASSLGTSGRFEQFF.

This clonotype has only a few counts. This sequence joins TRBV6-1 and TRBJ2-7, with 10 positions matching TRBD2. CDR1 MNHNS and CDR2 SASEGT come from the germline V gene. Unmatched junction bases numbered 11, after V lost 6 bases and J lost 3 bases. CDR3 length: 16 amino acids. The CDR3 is CASRKAGGRGNYEQYF. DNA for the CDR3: TGTGCCAGCAGAAAAGCGGGAGGGCGTGGGAACTACGAGCAGTACTTC.

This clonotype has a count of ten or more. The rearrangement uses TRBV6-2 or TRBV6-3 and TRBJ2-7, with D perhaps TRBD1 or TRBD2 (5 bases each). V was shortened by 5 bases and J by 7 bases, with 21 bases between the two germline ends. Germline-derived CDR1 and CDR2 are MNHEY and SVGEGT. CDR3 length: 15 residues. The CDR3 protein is CASSASGRTWGEQYF. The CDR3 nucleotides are TGTGCCAGCAGTGCCTCTGGGCGGACTTGGGGGGAGCAGTACTTC.

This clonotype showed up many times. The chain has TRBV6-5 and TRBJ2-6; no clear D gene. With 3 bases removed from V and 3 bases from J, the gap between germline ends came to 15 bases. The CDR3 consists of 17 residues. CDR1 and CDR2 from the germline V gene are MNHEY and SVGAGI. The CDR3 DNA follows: TGTGCCAGCAGTTATTTCTCCGGTGGTGGTGGGGCCAACGTCCTGACTTTC. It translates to CASSYFSGGGGANVLTF.

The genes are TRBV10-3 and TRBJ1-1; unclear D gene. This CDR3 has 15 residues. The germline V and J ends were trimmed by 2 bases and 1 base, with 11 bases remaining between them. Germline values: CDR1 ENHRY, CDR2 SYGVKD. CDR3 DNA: TGTGCCATCAGTGAGGGACTGGGTGGGAACACTGAAGCTTTCTTT. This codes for CAISEGLGGNTEAFF.

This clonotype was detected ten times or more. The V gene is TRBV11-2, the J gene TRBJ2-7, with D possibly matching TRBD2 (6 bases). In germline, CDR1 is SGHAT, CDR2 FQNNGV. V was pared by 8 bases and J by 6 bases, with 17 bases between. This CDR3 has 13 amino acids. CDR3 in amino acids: CASSFMGGGEQYF. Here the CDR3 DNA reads TGTGCCAGCTCCTTCATGGGGGGAGGCGAGCAGTACTTC.

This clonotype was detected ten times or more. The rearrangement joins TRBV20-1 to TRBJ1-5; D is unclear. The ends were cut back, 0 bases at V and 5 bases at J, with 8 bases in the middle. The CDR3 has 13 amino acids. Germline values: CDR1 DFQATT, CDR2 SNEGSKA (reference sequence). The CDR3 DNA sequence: TGCAGTGCTAGAGATATGGCGGATCAGCCCCAGCATTTT. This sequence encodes CSARDMADQPQHF.

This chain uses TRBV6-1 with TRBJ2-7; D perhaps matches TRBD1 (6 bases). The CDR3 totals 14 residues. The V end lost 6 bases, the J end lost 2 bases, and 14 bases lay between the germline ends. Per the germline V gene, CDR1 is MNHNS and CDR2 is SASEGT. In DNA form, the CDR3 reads TGTGCCAGCAGGTCGTCCGGGACACCCTACGAGCAGTACTTC. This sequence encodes CASRSSGTPYEQYF.

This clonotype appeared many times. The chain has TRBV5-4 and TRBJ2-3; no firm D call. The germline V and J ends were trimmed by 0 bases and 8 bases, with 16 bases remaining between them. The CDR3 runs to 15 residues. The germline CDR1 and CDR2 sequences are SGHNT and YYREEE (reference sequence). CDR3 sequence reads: CASSLAGRPAGTQYF. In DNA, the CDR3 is TGTGCCAGCAGCTTGGCGGGCAGGCCCGCTGGTACGCAGTATTTT. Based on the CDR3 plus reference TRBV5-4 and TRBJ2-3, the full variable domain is ETGVTQSPTHLIKTRGQQVTLRCSSQSGHNTVSWYQQALGQGPQFIFQYYREEENGRGNFPPRFSGLQFPNYSSELNVNALELDDSALYLCASSLAGRPAGTQYFGPGTRLTVL.

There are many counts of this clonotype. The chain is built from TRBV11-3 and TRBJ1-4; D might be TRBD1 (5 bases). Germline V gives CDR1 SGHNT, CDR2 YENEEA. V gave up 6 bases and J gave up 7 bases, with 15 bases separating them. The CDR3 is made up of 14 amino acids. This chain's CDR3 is CASSQGSGGEKLFF. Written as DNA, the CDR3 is TGTGCCAGCAGTCAGGGCTCCGGAGGTGAAAAACTGTTTTTT.

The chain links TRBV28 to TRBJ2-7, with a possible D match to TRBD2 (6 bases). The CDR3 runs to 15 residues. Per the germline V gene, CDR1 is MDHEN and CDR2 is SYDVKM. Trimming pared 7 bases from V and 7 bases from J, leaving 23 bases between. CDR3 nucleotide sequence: TGTGCCAGCACCCTCCCTGGGGTCTCTCGGGGGGAGCAGTACTTC. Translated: CASTLPGVSRGEQYF.

CDR3 coding DNA: TGTGCCAGCAGCTTGGAGGGTCGGGAGTGGGATACGCAGTATTTT. As protein: CASSLEGREWDTQYF. The chain combines TRBV3-1 with TRBJ2-3; TRBD2 is a possible D gene (6 bases). The V and J ends lost 5 bases and 6 bases respectively, with 18 bases between them. This CDR3 is 15 amino acids long. Germline V gene sequence: CDR1 LGHDT, CDR2 YNNKEL (reference sequence).

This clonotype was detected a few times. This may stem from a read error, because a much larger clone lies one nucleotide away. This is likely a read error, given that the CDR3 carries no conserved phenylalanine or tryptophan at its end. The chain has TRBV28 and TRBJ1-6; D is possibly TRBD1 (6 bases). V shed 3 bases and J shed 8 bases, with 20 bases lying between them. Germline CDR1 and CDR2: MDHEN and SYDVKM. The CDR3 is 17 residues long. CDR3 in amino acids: CASSLASVRGPDSPLHS. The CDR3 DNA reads TGTGCCAGCAGTTTGGCCAGCGTACGGGGGCCGGATTCACCCCTCCACTCT.

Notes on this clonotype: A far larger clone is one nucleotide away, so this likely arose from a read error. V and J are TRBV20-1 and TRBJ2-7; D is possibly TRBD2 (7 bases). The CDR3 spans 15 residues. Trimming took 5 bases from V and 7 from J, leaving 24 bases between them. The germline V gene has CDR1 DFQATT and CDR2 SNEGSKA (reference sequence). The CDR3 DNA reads TGCAGTGCTCTCGCGAGGGGGGGACTACACAATGAGCAGTACTTC. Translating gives CSALARGGLHNEQYF.

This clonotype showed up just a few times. The CDR3 bases are TGTGCCAGCAGACTCGCCCTAAGATCGACAGTCTACGAGCAGTACTTC. This gives the protein CASRLALRSTVYEQYF. The chain has TRBV6-1 and TRBJ2-7; a possible D gene is TRBD1 (5 bases). V shed 6 bases and J shed 3 bases, with 21 bases lying between them. Germline-derived CDR1 and CDR2 are MNHNS and SASEGT. This CDR3 contains 16 residues.

CDR3 protein: CSYRQGGDQPQHF. For the CDR3, the DNA is TGCAGCTACAGACAGGGAGGGGATCAGCCCCAGCATTTT. J is TRBJ1-5 and V is TRBV29-1; 7 bases are a match to TRBD1. The J segment lost 5 bases and the V segment lost 8 bases, leaving 9 bases of the junction unmatched. Germline V gene data show CDR1 as SQVTM and CDR2 as ANQGSEA. The CDR3 runs to 13 residues.

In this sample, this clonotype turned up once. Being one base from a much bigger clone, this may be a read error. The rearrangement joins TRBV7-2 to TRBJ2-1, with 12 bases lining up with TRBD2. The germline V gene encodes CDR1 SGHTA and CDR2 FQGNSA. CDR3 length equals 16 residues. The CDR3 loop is CASSRSRTSGNSEQSF. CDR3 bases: TGCGCCAGCAGCCGATCAAGGACTAGCGGGAATTCTGAGCAGTCCTTC.

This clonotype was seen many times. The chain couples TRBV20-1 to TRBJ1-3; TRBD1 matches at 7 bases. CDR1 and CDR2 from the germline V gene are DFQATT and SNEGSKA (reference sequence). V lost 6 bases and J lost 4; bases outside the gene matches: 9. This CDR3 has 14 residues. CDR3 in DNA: TGCAGTGCCCAGGACAGGTCCCGGGGAAACACCATATATTTT. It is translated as CSAQDRSRGNTIYF.

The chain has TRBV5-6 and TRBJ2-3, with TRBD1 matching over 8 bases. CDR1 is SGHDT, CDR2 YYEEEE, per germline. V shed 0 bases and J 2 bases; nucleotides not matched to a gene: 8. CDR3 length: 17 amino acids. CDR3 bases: TGTGCCAGCAGCTTGGCCTTGCCAGGGGGCAACACAGATACGCAGTATTTT. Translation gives CASSLALPGGNTDTQYF. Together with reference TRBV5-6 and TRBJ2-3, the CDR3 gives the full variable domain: DAGVTQSPTHLIKTRGQQVTLRCSPKSGHDTVSWYQQALGQGPQFIFQYYEEEERQRGNFPDRFSGHQFPNYSSELNVNALLLGDSALYLCASSLALPGGNTDTQYFGPGTRLTVL.

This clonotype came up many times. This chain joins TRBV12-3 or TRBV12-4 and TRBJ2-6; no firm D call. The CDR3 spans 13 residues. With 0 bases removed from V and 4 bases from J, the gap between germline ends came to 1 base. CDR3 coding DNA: TGTGCCAGCAGTTTAGCCGGGGCCAACGTCCTGACTTTC. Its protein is CASSLAGANVLTF.

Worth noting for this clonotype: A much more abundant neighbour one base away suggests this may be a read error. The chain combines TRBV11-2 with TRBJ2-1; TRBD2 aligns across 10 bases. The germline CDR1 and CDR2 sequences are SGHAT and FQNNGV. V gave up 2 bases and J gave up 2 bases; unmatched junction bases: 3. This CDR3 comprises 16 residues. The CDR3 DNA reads TGTGCCAGCAGCTTATCAGGGACTAGCGCCTACAATGAGCAGTTCTTC. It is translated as CASSLSGTSAYNEQFF.

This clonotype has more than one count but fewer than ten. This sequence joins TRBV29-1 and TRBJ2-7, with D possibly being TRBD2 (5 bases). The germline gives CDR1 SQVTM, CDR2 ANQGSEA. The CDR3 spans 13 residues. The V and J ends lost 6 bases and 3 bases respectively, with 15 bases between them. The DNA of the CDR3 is TGCAGCGTGGACTCCACGGGAATCTACGAGCAGTACTTC. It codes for CSVDSTGIYEQYF.